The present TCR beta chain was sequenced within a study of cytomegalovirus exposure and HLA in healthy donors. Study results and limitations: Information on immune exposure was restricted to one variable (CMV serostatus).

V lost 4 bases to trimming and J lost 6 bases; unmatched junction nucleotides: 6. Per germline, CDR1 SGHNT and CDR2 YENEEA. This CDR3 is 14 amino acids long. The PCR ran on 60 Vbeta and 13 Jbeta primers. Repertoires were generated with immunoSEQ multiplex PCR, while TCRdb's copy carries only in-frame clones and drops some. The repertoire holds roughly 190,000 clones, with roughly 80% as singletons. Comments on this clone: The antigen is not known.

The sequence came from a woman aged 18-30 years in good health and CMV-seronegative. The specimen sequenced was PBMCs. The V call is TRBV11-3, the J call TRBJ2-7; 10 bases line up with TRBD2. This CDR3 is CASSSSGRAGEQYF. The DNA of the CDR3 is TGTGCCAGCAGCTCCAGCGGGAGGGCAGGCGAGCAGTACTTC.